The 22 T cell receptor beta chains in this list originate from one sample, sequenced in a study of identical twins. TCRdb used MiXCR to reprocess the 5' RACE reads, holding one entry per CDR3 protein. The table lists 750,000 to 950,000 distinct CDR3 sequences, about 12% of them singletons. These same data were also listed under a study on yellow fever vaccine responses in identical twins.

Sequencing was done on a sample of PBMCs. The receptors derive from a woman aged 18-29 years in good health.

This clonotype was found a few times. The rearrangement links TRBV28 to TRBJ2-2, with 13 bases lining up with TRBD2. V was pared by 5 bases and J by 4 bases, with 7 bases of the junction left unmatched. Germline V gives CDR1 MDHEN, CDR2 SYDVKM. This CDR3 contains 17 residues. CDR3: CASSGLAGAGRTGELFF. For the CDR3, the DNA is TGTGCCAGCAGTGGACTAGCGGGAGCCGGGCGCACCGGGGAGCTGTTTTTT.

This clonotype was seen more than once but under ten times. The chain employs TRBV5-1 and TRBJ2-2; the match to TRBD2 covers 8 bases. This CDR3 has 15 amino acids. Trimming took 4 bases from V and 4 from J; bases not matched to a gene: 6. From germline, CDR1 is SGHRS and CDR2 YFSETQ. This CDR3 is CASSQIAGSTGELFF. Written as DNA, the CDR3 is TGCGCCAGCAGCCAAATAGCGGGGTCCACCGGGGAGCTGTTTTTT.

This clonotype was seen more than once but under ten times. This chain joins TRBV12-3 or TRBV12-4 and TRBJ2-3; 9 bases agree with TRBD1. The length of the CDR3 is 13 residues. V dropped 8 bases and J dropped 3; count of bases not matched to a gene: 3. CDR3 sequence reads: CASDDRGTDTQYF. DNA of the CDR3: TGTGCCAGCGACGACAGGGGGACAGATACGCAGTATTTT.

This clonotype was recorded a few times. This rearrangement joins TRBV6-4 to TRBJ2-3; D not resolved. Deletions cut 4 bases from V and 0 bases from J, with 5 bases between. Per germline, CDR1 MRHNA and CDR2 SNTAGT. This CDR3 region has 13 residues. The CDR3 protein is CASSALSTDTQYF. The CDR3 nucleotides are TGTGCCAGCAGTGCACTGAGCACAGATACGCAGTATTTT.

This clonotype was recorded a few times. The chain uses TRBV10-1 and TRBJ2-5, with TRBD1 as a possible D gene (6 bases). CDR3 length: 15 amino acids. The V and J ends lost 0 bases and 5 bases respectively, with 13 bases between them. Germline V gene sequence: CDR1 WNHNN, CDR2 SYGVQD (reference sequence). CDR3 in amino acids: CASSESGTLPETQYF. The CDR3 DNA reads as TGCGCCAGCAGTGAGTCCGGGACACTGCCTGAGACCCAGTACTTC.

In its sample, this clonotype was seen a few times. The chain employs TRBV10-3 and TRBJ2-3; D is perhaps TRBD1 (6 bases). V gave up 7 bases and J gave up 2 bases, with 19 bases separating them. Germline CDR1 is ENHRY and CDR2 is SYGVKD. The CDR3 runs 16 residues. CDR3 protein: CAINPTPGAPTDTQYF. CDR3 DNA: TGTGCCATCAATCCAACCCCAGGGGCTCCCACAGATACGCAGTATTTT.

This clonotype was seen a handful of times. The chain combines TRBV5-1 with TRBJ2-1; 12 positions agree with TRBD2. The V gene's germline CDR1 is SGHRS and CDR2 YFSETQ. With 1 base clipped from V and 9 bases from J, the junction kept 5 bases outside the gene matches. The CDR3 consists of 15 residues. The CDR3 nucleotides are TGCGCCAGCAGCTTGCCTAGCGGGAGGGCCGGTGAGCAGTTCTTC. It codes for CASSLPSGRAGEQFF.

As DNA, the CDR3 is TGTGCCACCGGGCGGGGGACCGGAACCGGGGAGCTGTTTTTT. It codes for CATGRGTGTGELFF. The chain carries TRBV24-1 and TRBJ2-2; TRBD2 agrees at 7 bases. This CDR3 has 14 amino acids. The J segment lost 5 bases and the V segment lost 9 bases, leaving 8 bases of the junction unmatched. Germline CDR1 and CDR2: KGHDR and SFDVKD.

This chain uses TRBV12-3 or TRBV12-4 with TRBJ2-3; 9 bases align to TRBD2. V trimming: 4 bases; J trimming: 2 bases; junction bases outside the gene matches: 7. This CDR3 is built from 16 residues. The CDR3 nucleotides are TGTGCCAGCAGTTCACAAGCGGGGGGCTCCACAGATACGCAGTATTTT. This encodes CASSSQAGGSTDTQYF.

V is TRBV12-5 and J is TRBJ2-7; TRBD1 is a possible D gene (6 bases). Germline CDR1 reads LGHNT; CDR2 reads FRNRAP. Deletions cut 5 bases from V and 4 bases from J, with 12 bases between. The CDR3 is 13 amino acids. The CDR3 sequence: CASGGQQGYEQYF. In DNA, the CDR3 is TGTGCTAGTGGTGGACAACAGGGTTACGAGCAGTACTTC. The full variable domain, in which reference TRBV12-5 and TRBJ2-7 provide the parts outside the CDR3, is DARVTQTPRHKVTEMGQEVTMRCQPILGHNTVFWYRQTMMQGLELLAYFRNRAPLDDSGMPKDRFSAEMPDATLATLKIQPSEPRDSAVYFCASGGQQGYEQYFGPGTRLTVT.

The chain carries TRBV3-1 and TRBJ2-5; tentative D call: TRBD1 (6 bases). The V and J ends lost 4 bases and 5 bases respectively, with 14 bases between them. The CDR3 consists of 14 residues. Germline V gene data show CDR1 as LGHDT and CDR2 as YNNKEL (reference sequence). The chain's CDR3 is CASSRITGFETQYF. CDR3 DNA sequence: TGTGCCAGCAGCCGTATCACAGGGTTCGAGACCCAGTACTTC.

The chain has TRBV3-1 and TRBJ1-1, with D tentatively TRBD1 (5 bases). Trimming pared 0 bases from V and 9 bases from J, leaving 14 bases between. The length of the CDR3 is 14 residues. Germline assignment: CDR1 LGHDT and CDR2 YNNKEL (reference sequence). This chain's CDR3 is CASSQEGEVGKAFF. As DNA, the CDR3 is TGTGCCAGCAGCCAAGAGGGGGAGGTCGGGAAAGCTTTCTTT.

Only a few counts were recorded for this clonotype. The genes are TRBV4-1 and TRBJ2-7; 8 bases fit TRBD2. CDR3 length: 16 amino acids. Germline V gives CDR1 MGHRA, CDR2 YSYEKL. The junction had 11 bases not matched to a gene; V was cut back by 0 bases and J by 7 bases. In nucleotides, the CDR3 is TGCGCCAGCAGCCAAGATGCGGGGGGCGGTCTGGGGGAGCAGTACTTC. This codes for CASSQDAGGGLGEQYF.

The rearrangement links TRBV12-3 or TRBV12-4 to TRBJ2-3; D ambiguous. The CDR3 contains 15 residues. With 7 bases removed from V and 1 base from J, the gap between germline ends came to 15 bases. CDR3 sequence reads: CASTLVLSGTDTQYF. The CDR3 region has the DNA TGTGCCAGCACCCTTGTTCTGAGTGGCACAGATACGCAGTATTTT.

This clonotype was observed a few times. This chain uses TRBV20-1 with TRBJ2-2; perhaps TRBD1 as D (6 bases). V lost 0 bases, J lost 2 bases, and 25 bases lay in between. The V gene's germline CDR1 is DFQATT and CDR2 SNEGSKA (reference sequence). The CDR3 has 20 amino acids. The CDR3 reads CSARDYAVTRGNANTGELFF. The CDR3 bases are TGCAGTGCTAGAGATTATGCGGTGACAAGGGGGAATGCAAACACCGGGGAGCTGTTTTTT.

The chain uses TRBV20-1 and TRBJ2-7; tentatively, D is TRBD1 (5 bases). There are 13 residues in the CDR3. CDR1 and CDR2 (germline): DFQATT, SNEGSKA (reference sequence). V shed 0 bases and J shed 1 base, with 7 bases lying between them. CDR3 in DNA: TGCAGTGCTAGAGATCACAGGTCCTACGAGCAGTACGTC. This gives the protein CSARDHRSYEQYV.

The V call is TRBV24-1, the J call TRBJ2-5; the D gene is possibly TRBD2 (6 bases). Germline V CDR1 and CDR2: KGHDR, SFDVKD. The CDR3 is 13 residues long. V shed 7 bases and J shed 2 bases, with 10 bases lying between them. The CDR3 is CATREGGQETQYF. The CDR3 DNA follows: TGTGCCACCAGGGAGGGTGGACAAGAGACCCAGTACTTC.

This chain links TRBV27 with TRBJ2-4; no clear D. CDR3 size: 13 residues. Trimming took 6 bases from V and 0 from J, leaving 6 bases between them. Germline V lookup: CDR1 MNHEY, CDR2 SMNVEV (reference sequence). CDR3 amino acids: CASRPTAKNIQYF. CDR3 nucleotides: TGTGCCAGCAGACCCACAGCCAAAAACATTCAGTACTTC.

This clonotype was seen a few times. CDR3 DNA sequence: TGTGCCAGCAGCCAAGCTTTACGAAACACCATATATTTT. This translates into CASSQALRNTIYF. The rearrangement uses TRBV3-1 and TRBJ1-3; D call uncertain. V lost 1 base and J lost 5, with 6 bases in between. Germline V gene data show CDR1 as LGHDT and CDR2 as YNNKEL (reference sequence). The CDR3 length is 13 residues.

This clonotype has more than one count but fewer than ten. J is TRBJ1-1 and V is TRBV29-1; D not resolved. Germline V gene lookup returns CDR1 SQVTM and CDR2 ANQGSEA. V was clipped by 5 bases and J by 3 bases, with 4 bases between them. The CDR3 loop spans 10 amino acids. CDR3 sequence (DNA): TGCAGCGTTCGGGACACTGAAGCTTTCTTT. This encodes CSVRDTEAFF. The full variable domain, with the rest looked up from reference TRBV29-1 and TRBJ1-1, is SAVISQKPSRDICQRGTSLTIQCQVDSQVTMMFWYRQQPGQSLTLIATANQGSEATYESGFVIDKFPISRPNLTFSTLTVSNMSPEDSSIYLCSVRDTEAFFGQGTRLTVV.

This clonotype was seen at least ten times. The chain combines TRBV20-1 with TRBJ2-5; D is perhaps TRBD2 (5 bases). There are 12 residues in the CDR3. The V end was cut by 0 bases, the J end by 5 bases, with 7 bases between. From germline, CDR1 is DFQATT and CDR2 SNEGSKA (reference sequence). CDR3 DNA sequence: TGCAGTGCTAGAGATTCGGGGGAGACCCAGTACTTC. Protein sequence: CSARDSGETQYF.

This chain connects TRBV12-3 or TRBV12-4 to TRBJ2-1; D ambiguous. This CDR3 is 12 amino acids long. Trimming cost V 4 bases and J 9 bases, with 10 bases left between them. CDR3 coding DNA: TGTGCCAGCAGTTACTTGATGGCTGAGCAGTTCTTC. Translated: CASSYLMAEQFF.